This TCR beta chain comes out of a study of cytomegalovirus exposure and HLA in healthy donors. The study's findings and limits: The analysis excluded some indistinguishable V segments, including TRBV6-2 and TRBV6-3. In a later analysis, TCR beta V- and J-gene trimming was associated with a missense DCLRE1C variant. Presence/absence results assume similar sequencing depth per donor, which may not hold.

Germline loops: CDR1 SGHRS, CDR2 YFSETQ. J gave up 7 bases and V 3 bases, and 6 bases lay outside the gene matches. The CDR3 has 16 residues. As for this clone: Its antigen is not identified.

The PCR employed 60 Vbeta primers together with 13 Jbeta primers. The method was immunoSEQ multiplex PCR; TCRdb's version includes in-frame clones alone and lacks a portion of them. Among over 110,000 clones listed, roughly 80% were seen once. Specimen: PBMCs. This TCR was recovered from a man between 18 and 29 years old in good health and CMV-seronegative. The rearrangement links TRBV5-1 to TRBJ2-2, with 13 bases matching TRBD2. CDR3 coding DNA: TGCGCCAGCAGCTCCGGGACTAGCGGGGCGGTCGGGGAGCTGTTTTTT. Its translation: CASSSGTSGAVGELFF. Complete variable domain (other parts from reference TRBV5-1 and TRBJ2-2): KAGVTQTPRYLIKTRGQQVTLSCSPISGHRSVSWYQQTPGQGLQFLFEYFSETQRNKGNFPGRFSGRQFSNSRSEMNVSTLELGDSALYLCASSSGTSGAVGELFFGEGSRLTVL.